This T cell receptor beta chain was retrieved from a study of regulatory T cells in long-lasting Graves disease. Overall study findings and caveats: Blood alone, not thyroid tissue, was studied.

HTBI primers from iRepertoire and Arm-PCR of CDR3 regions yielded the TCR beta libraries. TCRdb itself ran the multiplex PCR reads through MiXCR, one entry per CDR3 protein. The sample consists of 520,000 or so distinct CDR3 sequences, 12% of them appearing once. This clonotype was seen many times. Its antigen is unidentified. Regarding time point: newly diagnosed GD, antithyroid drugs for less than 3 months. Scientists built the TCR library using RNA that was extracted from PBMCs. The authors drew 9 to 10 milliliters of peripheral blood into EDTA tubes. This CDR3 spans 15 amino acids. Germline-derived CDR1 and CDR2 are DFQATT and SNEGSKA (reference sequence). V dropped 4 bases and J dropped 8; count of bases not matched to a gene: 13. These data were also filed under a second study, of T cells in Graves' hyperthyroidism and ophthalmopathy. From that report: Before onset, by a median of 6.5 months, the model predicted ophthalmopathy.

The chain links TRBV20-1 to TRBJ1-4; 7 bases agree with TRBD1. Specimen: peripheral blood mononuclear cells (PBMCs), collected at new diagnosis, from a patient treated with antithyroid drugs. The TCR sequence derives from a woman between 25 and 40 years old with Graves disease. CDR3 region: CSANAYRGGREKLFF. CDR3 sequence (DNA): TGCAGTGCTAACGCTTACAGGGGAGGTCGGGAAAAACTGTTTTTT.